What follows is one TCR beta chain and its context. These data belong to a study of blood T cells in healthy people across ages. Next came a second PCR, run for roughly 6 to 11 cycles, which used a sample-barcoded 5' primer along with a J-beta primer mix. TCRdb fed the 5' RACE reads into MiXCR, producing one record per CDR3 protein. The table includes under 2,000,000 distinct CDR3 sequences, around half detected once. The V segment lost 2 bases and the J segment 0 bases; nucleotides outside the gene matches: 4. The CDR3 spans 16 residues. In germline, CDR1 is MNHEY, CDR2 SVGEGT. The chain links TRBV6-2 or TRBV6-3 to TRBJ2-1, with TRBD1 matching 7 bases. Sequencing input: blood. This TCR derives from a woman in her thirties or forties in good health. CDR3 loop: CASSYRPGGSYNEQFF. The DNA of the CDR3 is TGTGCCAGCAGTTACAGGCCAGGGGGCTCCTACAATGAGCAGTTCTTC.